What follows are 10 T cell receptor beta chains derived from one specimen sequenced in a study of Ad26.COV2.S vaccination and SARS-CoV-2 variants (dated by TCRdb to about 2021). The time point label, as the study defines it: individuals recovered from natural SARS-CoV-2 infection. Library prep was done by the immunoSEQ multiplex PCR assay. The source is immuneACCESS, and TCRdb retained only in-frame sequences with V and J called. Part of the clones is not carried over; for the studies checked, unresolved V genes explain less than half of this, and the remainder is unexplained. The sample table shows roughly 380,000 clones, and 92% are seen once. 3% to 5% of the sample is taken by the ten largest. This sample comprised peripheral blood, obtained after recovery from COVID-19. The receptors originated from a human donor who had recovered from COVID-19.

Note on this clone: The same CDR3 is also encoded by other DNA sequences in this sample. The chain combines TRBV9 with TRBJ1-2; no clear D. This CDR3 has 10 amino acids. V shed 3 bases and J shed 8 bases, with 5 bases lying between them. The germline gives CDR1 SGDLS, CDR2 YYNGEE. CDR3 loop: CASSGAGYTF. CDR3 sequence (DNA): TGTGCCAGCAGCGGGGCAGGCTACACCTTC.

The J gene is TRBJ1-2, the V gene TRBV12-3 or TRBV12-4; possible D gene TRBD1, 6 bases. V was cut by 5 bases and J by 2 bases, with 9 bases left in between. The CDR3 contains 13 residues. CDR3 in amino acids: CASSRGLNYGYTF. DNA of the CDR3: TGTGCCAGCAGTCGGGGGCTCAACTATGGCTACACCTTC.

This sequence joins TRBV7-9 and TRBJ1-1; D not certain. The V end lost 6 bases, the J end lost 1 base, and 9 bases lay between the germline ends. Germline V gene data show CDR1 as SEHNR and CDR2 as FQNEAQ (reference sequence). The CDR3 spans 13 residues. The CDR3 reads CASSKFGNTEAFF. The CDR3, as DNA: TGTGCCAGCAGTAAATTCGGGAACACTGAAGCTTTCTTT.

The rearrangement links TRBV7-8 to TRBJ2-1; unclear D gene. The CDR3 contains 14 residues. Looked up from germline, CDR1 is SGHVS and CDR2 is FQNEAQ. V gave up 2 bases and J gave up 4 bases, with 9 bases separating them. The CDR3 bases are TGTGCCAGCAGCTTACCCGGGCCTTACAATGAGCAGTTCTTC. It codes for CASSLPGPYNEQFF. The full variable domain, rest sourced from reference TRBV7-8 and TRBJ2-1, is GAGVSQSPRYKVAKRGQDVALRCDPISGHVSLFWYQQALGQGPEFLTYFQNEAQLDKSGLPSDRFFAERPEGSVSTLKIQRTQQEDSAVYLCASSLPGPYNEQFFGPGTRLTVL.

V gene TRBV2 combines with J gene TRBJ2-4, with TRBD1 matching over 9 bases. Germline CDR1 reads SNHLY; CDR2 reads FYNNEI. The length of the CDR3 is 16 residues. V trimming: 5 bases; J trimming: 3 bases; junction bases outside the gene matches: 8. For the CDR3, the DNA is TGTGCCAGCAGTATACAGGGGGCAATGGTCAAAAACATTCAGTACTTC. This sequence encodes CASSIQGAMVKNIQYF.

J is TRBJ2-1 and V is TRBV5-1, with D hard to call. This CDR3 is 13 amino acids long. Trimming removed 0 bases at V and 6 bases at J, with 7 bases between. Germline lookup yields CDR1 SGHRS and CDR2 YFSETQ. CDR3 nucleotides: TGCGCCAGCAGCTTGGACGCAGTCAATGAGCAGTTCTTC. Protein sequence: CASSLDAVNEQFF.

This chain links TRBV5-1 with TRBJ2-7; 10 positions match TRBD1. The germline CDR1 and CDR2 sequences are SGHRS and YFSETQ. After removal of 3 bases from V and 4 bases from J, the junction contained 13 bases not matched to a gene. CDR3 length equals 17 residues. DNA of the CDR3: TGCGCCAGCAGCTCGACCCTGTCCGGGACAGGGGATTACGAGCAGTACTTC. Translated, it gives CASSSTLSGTGDYEQYF.

V is TRBV21-1 and J is TRBJ1-3. TRBV21-1 corresponds to a pseudogene. The CDR3 spans 17 residues. CDR3 sequence reads: CASSKGGKGGSGNTIYF. In DNA, the CDR3 is TGTGCCAGCAGCAAAGGTGGGAAGGGTGGCTCTGGAAACACCATATATTTT.

The chain uses TRBV12-2 and TRBJ2-7; the table's TRBD2 call for D was not verified on the DNA. TRBV12-2 has pseudogene status. This CDR3 comprises 14 residues. This CDR3 is CASRRTSGEDEQYF. The CDR3, as DNA: TGTGCAAGTCGCCGGACTAGCGGGGAAGACGAGCAGTACTTC.

The rearrangement uses TRBV6-2 or TRBV6-3 and TRBJ1-1; unclear D gene. V lost 2 bases, J lost 8 bases, and 9 bases lay in between. The germline V gene has CDR1 MNHEY and CDR2 SVGEGT. The CDR3 sequence is 12 residues long. The CDR3 loop reads CASSYVGYEAFF. CDR3 bases: TGTGCCAGCAGTTACGTAGGCTACGAAGCTTTCTTT.